Presented here are 31 T cell receptor beta chains from one specimen sequenced in a study of T cells in Graves' hyperthyroidism and ophthalmopathy. Amplified regions were TCR beta CDR3 sequences from RNA transcripts. The HTBI primer set was used in a first-round RT-PCR of the TCR CDR3. TCRdb reanalysed the multiplex PCR reads using MiXCR and keeps one entry per CDR3 protein. The sample contains 450,000 to 650,000 distinct CDR3 sequences, roughly 15% of which appear only once. Material: blood. All receptors derive from a woman under 30 with Graves' ophthalmopathy.

This clonotype was detected many times. This chain uses TRBV5-8 with TRBJ2-1; 10 positions agree with TRBD2. The CDR3 loop spans 15 amino acids. CDR1 SGHTS and CDR2 YDEGEE come from the germline V gene. The ends lost 4 bases at V and 2 bases at J; junction bases unmatched: 3. CDR3 in amino acids: CASSASGSAYNEQFF. The CDR3 coding sequence is TGTGCCAGCAGCGCTAGCGGGAGCGCCTACAATGAGCAGTTCTTC.

This clonotype was picked up a small number of times. The rearrangement links TRBV19 to TRBJ1-2; D remains unclear. This CDR3 is built from 13 residues. The germline V gene has CDR1 LNHDA and CDR2 SQIVND (reference sequence). V shed 3 bases and J shed 8 bases, with 13 bases lying between them. CDR3 in amino acids: CASSIKGGGGYTF. The CDR3 bases are TGTGCCAGTAGTATCAAGGGAGGCGGCGGCTACACCTTC.

V gene TRBV6-1 combines with J gene TRBJ1-1; 7 bases agree with TRBD1. Germline V gives CDR1 MNHNS, CDR2 SASEGT. This CDR3 spans 13 amino acids. V lost 6 bases, J lost 7 bases, and 8 bases stayed unmatched. This chain's CDR3 is CASRSRQGLEAFF. The CDR3 nucleotides read TGTGCCAGCAGATCCAGACAGGGCCTTGAAGCTTTCTTT.

This chain connects TRBV10-3 to TRBJ2-2, with TRBD1 identical over 9 bases. This CDR3 has 15 residues. V shed 4 bases, J shed 7 bases, and the junction held 7 bases outside the gene matches. Germline loops: CDR1 ENHRY, CDR2 SYGVKD. In DNA, the CDR3 is TGTGCCATCAGTGGGACAACGGGACAGGGCGGGGAGCTGTTTTTT. Amino acids: CAISGTTGQGGELFF.

This clonotype has a handful of counts. The chain combines TRBV5-6 with TRBJ2-5, with D tentatively TRBD1 (6 bases). The V end was cut by 4 bases, the J end by 6 bases, with 22 bases between. The CDR3 runs 16 residues. CDR1 is SGHDT and CDR2 is YYEEEE in the germline V gene. The CDR3 region has the DNA TGTGCCAGCAGCCAAAACCGCCCCCAGGGGTTGAAGACCCAGTACTTC. It is translated as CASSQNRPQGLKTQYF. Supplemented by reference TRBV5-6 and TRBJ2-5, the full variable domain reads DAGVTQSPTHLIKTRGQQVTLRCSPKSGHDTVSWYQQALGQGPQFIFQYYEEEERQRGNFPDRFSGHQFPNYSSELNVNALLLGDSALYLCASSQNRPQGLKTQYFGPGTRLLVL.

The chain uses TRBV9 and TRBJ2-5; D is unclear. Germline-derived CDR1 and CDR2 are SGDLS and YYNGEE. The CDR3 runs 15 residues. Trimming took off 4 bases at V and 2 bases at J, with 15 bases between the two ends. In nucleotides, the CDR3 is TGTGCCAGCAGCCCCGGTTTTAATAGTCAAGAGACCCAGTACTTC. It codes for CASSPGFNSQETQYF.

At least ten counts were recorded for this clonotype. The chain uses TRBV28 and TRBJ2-3; possibly TRBD2 for D (6 bases). There are 16 residues in the CDR3. Looked up from germline, CDR1 is MDHEN and CDR2 is SYDVKM. The ends were cut back, 6 bases at V and 2 bases at J, with 18 bases in the middle. The CDR3: CASSQVGGRYTDTQYF. In DNA, the CDR3 is TGTGCCAGCAGCCAAGTGGGGGGACGATACACAGATACGCAGTATTTT. Filled out from reference TRBV28 and TRBJ2-3, the complete variable domain reads DVKVTQSSRYLVKRTGEKVFLECVQDMDHENMFWYRQDPGLGLRLIYFSYDVKMKEKGDIPEGYSVSREKKERFSLILESASTNQTSMYLCASSQVGGRYTDTQYFGPGTRLTVL.

This clonotype was seen at least ten times. The CDR3: CASSTAVAPNGEQFF. The CDR3 DNA sequence: TGTGCCAGCAGCACCGCGGTGGCCCCAAACGGTGAGCAGTTCTTC. The rearrangement uses TRBV27 and TRBJ2-1; D not certain. Trimming took 6 bases from V and 9 from J, leaving 21 bases between them. The CDR3 contains 15 residues. Germline-derived CDR1 and CDR2 are MNHEY and SMNVEV (reference sequence).

The chain has TRBV28 and TRBJ1-1, with D tentatively TRBD1 (6 bases). This CDR3 comprises 13 residues. Trimming shortened V by 7 bases and J by 4 bases, and 13 bases separated the two germline ends. Germline-derived CDR1 and CDR2 are MDHEN and SYDVKM. The CDR3 protein is CASTGTRPTEAFF. For the CDR3, the DNA is TGTGCCAGCACTGGGACACGGCCCACTGAAGCTTTCTTT. Full variable domain (outside the CDR3, taken from reference TRBV28 and TRBJ1-1): DVKVTQSSRYLVKRTGEKVFLECVQDMDHENMFWYRQDPGLGLRLIYFSYDVKMKEKGDIPEGYSVSREKKERFSLILESASTNQTSMYLCASTGTRPTEAFFGQGTRLTVV.

This clonotype came up a few times. A much larger clone is a single base away; this may be a read error. The V gene is TRBV3-1, the J gene TRBJ1-1; D unclear. Germline V gene lookup returns CDR1 LGHDT and CDR2 YNNKEL (reference sequence). This CDR3 is built from 14 residues. CDR3 amino acids: CASSQGSGFTGAFF. CDR3 nucleotides: TGTGCCAGCAGCCAAGGGTCCGGGTTCACTGGAGCTTTCTTT. Full variable domain (remainder filled in from reference TRBV3-1 and TRBJ1-1): DTAVSQTPKYLVTQMGNDKSIKCEQNLGHDTMYWYKQDSKKFLKIMFSYNNKELIINETVPNRFSPKSPDKAHLNLHINSLELGDSAVYFCASSQGSGFTGAFFGQGTRLTVV.

The genes are TRBV10-3 and TRBJ2-7, with D uncertain. This CDR3 has 13 amino acids. Per germline, CDR1 ENHRY and CDR2 SYGVKD. The ends were cut back, 6 bases at V and 0 bases at J, with 9 bases in the middle. For the CDR3, the DNA is TGTGCCATCAGGGAACTAAACTCCTACGAGCAGTACTTC. Protein product: CAIRELNSYEQYF.

The chain is built from TRBV5-6 and TRBJ1-4; TRBD1 aligns across 9 bases. From germline, CDR1 is SGHDT and CDR2 YYEEEE. V trimming: 4 bases; J trimming: 8 bases; junction bases outside the gene matches: 9. CDR3 length: 15 residues. As DNA, the CDR3 is TGTGCCAGCAGCAACACAGGGGGCAGATGGGAAAAACTGTTTTTT. This encodes CASSNTGGRWEKLFF.

In its sample, this clonotype was seen a few times. The V and J genes are TRBV15 and TRBJ1-2; D uncertain. The V gene's germline CDR1 is LNHNV and CDR2 YYDKDF (reference sequence). The CDR3 is made up of 14 amino acids. Trimming removed 0 bases from V and 8 bases from J, with 13 bases in between. DNA of the CDR3: TGTGCCACCAGCAGAGAGGGAGGCCCGGGCGGCTACACCTTC. Translated, it gives CATSREGGPGGYTF.

This clonotype was picked up many times. The chain uses TRBV11-2 and TRBJ2-1, with D possibly matching TRBD1 (6 bases). Germline V gene sequence: CDR1 SGHAT, CDR2 FQNNGV. CDR3 length: 15 amino acids. Trimming took off 5 bases at V and 5 bases at J, with 16 bases between the two ends. The CDR3, as DNA: TGTGCCAGCAGCATCGGGACAAACTACGACAATGAGCAGTTCTTC. Protein sequence: CASSIGTNYDNEQFF.

This clonotype showed up many times. The chain recombines TRBV30 with TRBJ1-3, with D maybe TRBD1 (5 bases). Germline CDR1 and CDR2: GTSNPN and SVGIG (reference sequence). The CDR3 length is 14 residues. Trimming cost V 3 bases and J 0 bases, with 9 bases left between them. CDR3 in DNA: TGTGCCTGGAGCATGGACACCTCTGGAAACACCATATATTTT. Translation: CAWSMDTSGNTIYF.

At least ten counts were recorded for this clonotype. The V gene is TRBV7-2, the J gene TRBJ1-5; TRBD1 matches 7 bases. Germline-derived CDR1 and CDR2 are SGHTA and FQGNSA. The trim removed 2 bases at V and 4 bases at J, leaving 5 bases unmatched. The CDR3 totals 15 residues. The CDR3 bases are TGTGCCAGCAGCTTATGGACAGGTGTTAATCAGCCCCAGCATTTT. This encodes CASSLWTGVNQPQHF.

This clonotype came up many times. V usage is TRBV7-2 and J usage is TRBJ2-3; 13 nucleotides agree with TRBD2. Germline assignment: CDR1 SGHTA and CDR2 FQGNSA. The CDR3 runs to 17 residues. V trimming: 5 bases; J trimming: 0 bases; junction bases outside the gene matches: 5. CDR3 sequence reads: CASSPRLAGGSTDTQYF. CDR3 DNA sequence: TGTGCCAGCAGCCCACGACTAGCGGGGGGAAGCACAGATACGCAGTATTTT.

This clonotype was detected only once. The gene calls are TRBV12-3 or TRBV12-4 and TRBJ2-7, with a tentative D call TRBD1 (7 bases). The CDR3 runs to 13 residues. With 7 bases removed from V and 5 bases from J, the gap between germline ends came to 15 bases. Here the CDR3 DNA reads TGTGCCAGCACGGTAGGAGGGGGCAACGAGCAGTACTTC. Encoded protein: CASTVGGGNEQYF.

CDR3 DNA sequence: TGTGCCAGCAGCCAAACCGACTCTGGGGCCAACGTCCTGACTTTC. Translation gives CASSQTDSGANVLTF. The chain uses TRBV6-2 or TRBV6-3 and TRBJ2-6; D call uncertain. Germline values: CDR1 MNHEY, CDR2 SVGEGT. Trimming pared 6 bases from V and 0 bases from J, leaving 9 bases between. This CDR3 has 15 amino acids.

This clonotype turned up a few times. The J gene is TRBJ2-2, the V gene TRBV5-6; perhaps TRBD2 as D (5 bases). Deletions cut 2 bases from V and 0 bases from J, with 20 bases between. The V gene's germline CDR1 is SGHDT and CDR2 YYEEEE. The CDR3 has 19 amino acids. For the CDR3, the DNA is TGTGCCAGCAGCTTTTTGGGCACCGGGATCACCGCGAACACCGGGGAGCTGTTTTTT. Protein sequence: CASSFLGTGITANTGELFF.

This clonotype was seen at least ten times. The J gene is TRBJ2-6, the V gene TRBV20-1, with a tentative D call TRBD1 (5 bases). CDR3 length equals 14 residues. The germline V and J ends were trimmed by 5 bases and 0 bases, with 8 bases remaining between them. Germline values: CDR1 DFQATT, CDR2 SNEGSKA (reference sequence). The CDR3 nucleotides are TGCAGTGCTTCCCAGGGCTCTGGGGCCAACGTCCTGACTTTC. It translates to CSASQGSGANVLTF.

This clonotype was seen a few times. The CDR3: CASSEESANTEAFF. In DNA form, the CDR3 reads TGTGCCAGCAGTGAAGAGTCAGCGAACACTGAAGCTTTCTTT. The V gene is TRBV2, the J gene TRBJ1-1, with D unresolved. V was trimmed by 1 base and J by 1 base, leaving 7 bases between them. Germline V CDR1 and CDR2: SNHLY, FYNNEI. The CDR3 is made up of 14 amino acids.

The chain is built from TRBV27 and TRBJ1-3; possibly TRBD1 for D (6 bases). Germline CDR1 and CDR2: MNHEY and SMNVEV (reference sequence). Trimming took 9 bases from V and 1 from J, leaving 22 bases between them. The CDR3 has 17 amino acids. This chain's CDR3 is CARYYGGGHLSGNTIYF. The CDR3 DNA is TGTGCCAGGTATTACGGCGGGGGGCACCTATCTGGAAACACCATATATTTT.

This clonotype appeared many times. This chain links TRBV29-1 with TRBJ1-1, with D possibly matching TRBD1 (6 bases). Germline lookup yields CDR1 SQVTM and CDR2 ANQGSEA. V gave up 0 bases and J gave up 3 bases, with 8 bases separating them. CDR3 length: 13 residues. CDR3 DNA: TGCAGCGTTGAAGAAAGGGGGGACACTGAAGCTTTCTTT. Protein sequence: CSVEERGDTEAFF.

The V gene is TRBV6-1, the J gene TRBJ2-3; tentatively, D is TRBD2 (5 bases). Trimming shortened V by 7 bases and J by 2 bases, and 7 bases separated the two germline ends. The CDR3 covers 12 residues. The V gene's germline CDR1 is MNHNS and CDR2 SASEGT. This CDR3 is CASTGNTDTQYF. The CDR3 region has the DNA TGTGCCAGCACCGGGAACACAGATACGCAGTATTTT.

A few counts support this clonotype. The CDR3 loop reads CASSSEGPTGELFF. The CDR3 coding sequence is TGTGCCAGCAGCTCGGAGGGTCCCACCGGGGAGCTGTTTTTT. J is TRBJ2-2 and V is TRBV5-4; D is possibly TRBD2 (6 bases). Looked up from germline, CDR1 is SGHNT and CDR2 is YYREEE (reference sequence). The CDR3 is 14 amino acids. V was pared by 3 bases and J by 4 bases, with 10 bases between.

This clonotype has ten or more counts. The chain employs TRBV3-1 and TRBJ1-2; 8 bases agree with TRBD1. CDR1 and CDR2 (germline): LGHDT, YNNKEL (reference sequence). V gave up 1 base and J gave up 9 bases; unmatched junction bases: 7. This CDR3 is built from 14 residues. In nucleotides, the CDR3 is TGTGCCAGCAGCCAAGGACGCGGGACAGGTAGCTACACCTTC. Its translation: CASSQGRGTGSYTF.

This clonotype was detected many times. At one boundary the junction diverges from the germline segment, which might be a read error. CDR3 nucleotide sequence: TGCAGTACTAGAGATCTGACAGGGAGCACTGAAGCTTTCTTT. Translation gives CSTRDLTGSTEAFF. The chain employs TRBV20-1 and TRBJ1-1; 7 positions agree with TRBD1. In germline, CDR1 is DFQATT, CDR2 SNEGSKA (reference sequence). The CDR3 runs 14 residues.

V usage is TRBV7-2 and J usage is TRBJ1-1, with D possibly being TRBD1 (5 bases). The CDR3 covers 15 residues. Trimming removed 2 bases from V and 5 bases from J, with 15 bases in between. Germline assignment: CDR1 SGHTA and CDR2 FQGNSA. CDR3 amino acids: CASSLLAAGVTEAFF. The CDR3 DNA reads TGTGCCAGCAGCTTACTTGCCGCGGGGGTTACTGAAGCTTTCTTT.

This clonotype was found a few times. This chain uses TRBV7-3 with TRBJ2-3; D is uncertain. V shed 4 bases and J shed 5 bases, with 10 bases lying between them. CDR1 and CDR2 (germline): SGHTA, FQGTGA. CDR3 length: 13 amino acids. The CDR3 region is CASSSTPIDTQYF. The CDR3 DNA reads TGTGCCAGCAGCTCTACACCGATAGATACGCAGTATTTT.

The chain recombines TRBV5-6 with TRBJ1-2, with D tentatively TRBD1 (6 bases). The germline V and J ends were trimmed by 0 bases and 7 bases, with 13 bases remaining between them. CDR1 and CDR2 (germline): SGHDT, YYEEEE. The CDR3 consists of 14 residues. The CDR3 protein is CASSLAAGERGYTF. The CDR3 DNA sequence: TGTGCCAGCAGCTTGGCGGCAGGGGAGCGTGGCTACACCTTC.